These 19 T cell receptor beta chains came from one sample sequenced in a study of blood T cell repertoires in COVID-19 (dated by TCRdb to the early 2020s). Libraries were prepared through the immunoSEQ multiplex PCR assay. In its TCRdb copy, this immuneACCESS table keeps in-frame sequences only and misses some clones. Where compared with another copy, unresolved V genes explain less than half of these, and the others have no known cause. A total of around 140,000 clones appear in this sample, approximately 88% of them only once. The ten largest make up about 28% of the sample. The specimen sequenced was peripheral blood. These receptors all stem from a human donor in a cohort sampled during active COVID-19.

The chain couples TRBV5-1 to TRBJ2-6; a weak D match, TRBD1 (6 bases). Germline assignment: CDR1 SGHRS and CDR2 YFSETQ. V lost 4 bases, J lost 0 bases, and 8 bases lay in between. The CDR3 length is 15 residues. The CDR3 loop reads CASSGQPSGANVLTF. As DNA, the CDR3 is TGCGCCAGCAGCGGACAGCCCTCTGGGGCCAACGTCCTGACTTTC.

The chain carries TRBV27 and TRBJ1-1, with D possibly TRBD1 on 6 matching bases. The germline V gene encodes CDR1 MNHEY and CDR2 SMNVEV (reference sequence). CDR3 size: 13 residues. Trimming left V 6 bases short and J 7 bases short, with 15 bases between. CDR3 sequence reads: CASSQAGQSEAFF. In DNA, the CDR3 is TGTGCCAGCAGCCAAGCCGGACAGAGTGAAGCTTTCTTT.

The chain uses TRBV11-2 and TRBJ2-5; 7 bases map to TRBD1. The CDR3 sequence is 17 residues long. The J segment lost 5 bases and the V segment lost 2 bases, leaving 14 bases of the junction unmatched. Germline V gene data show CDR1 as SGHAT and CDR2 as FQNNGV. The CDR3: CASSLKGRQGYGETQYF. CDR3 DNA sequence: TGTGCCAGCAGCTTAAAAGGTCGACAGGGCTACGGGGAGACCCAGTACTTC.

This CDR3 is CASSSRLAAYEQYF. The CDR3 DNA reads as TGTGCCAGCAGTTCGAGACTAGCGGCCTACGAGCAGTACTTC. The chain uses TRBV6-2 or TRBV6-3 and TRBJ2-7, with 9 bases aligning to TRBD2. CDR3 length: 14 amino acids. V dropped 4 bases and J dropped 2; count of bases not matched to a gene: 3. Germline CDR1 MNHEY, CDR2 SVGEGT.

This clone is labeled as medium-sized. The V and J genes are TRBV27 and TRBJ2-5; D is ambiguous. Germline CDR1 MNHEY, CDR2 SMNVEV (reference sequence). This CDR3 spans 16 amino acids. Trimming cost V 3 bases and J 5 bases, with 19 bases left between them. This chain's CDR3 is CASSFDARGSLETQYF. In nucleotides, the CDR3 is TGTGCCAGCAGTTTCGACGCCCGTGGTAGCTTGGAGACCCAGTACTTC.

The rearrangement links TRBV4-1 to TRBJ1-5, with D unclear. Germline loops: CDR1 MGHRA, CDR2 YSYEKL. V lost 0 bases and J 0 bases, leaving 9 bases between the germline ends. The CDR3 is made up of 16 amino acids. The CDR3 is CASSQDGGYSNQPQHF. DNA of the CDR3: TGCGCCAGCAGCCAAGACGGCGGGTATAGCAATCAGCCCCAGCATTTT.

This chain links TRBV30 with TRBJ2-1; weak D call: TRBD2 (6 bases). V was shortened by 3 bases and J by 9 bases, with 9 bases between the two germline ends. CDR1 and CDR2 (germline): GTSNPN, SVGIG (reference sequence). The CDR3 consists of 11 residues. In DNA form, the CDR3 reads TGTGCCTGGAGGTGGGGGGTTGAGCAGTTCTTC. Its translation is CAWRWGVEQFF.

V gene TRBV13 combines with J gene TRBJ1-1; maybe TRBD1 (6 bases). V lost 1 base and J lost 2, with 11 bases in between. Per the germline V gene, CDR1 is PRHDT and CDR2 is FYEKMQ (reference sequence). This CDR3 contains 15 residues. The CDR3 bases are TGTGCCAGCAGCTTAGTCCAGGGGTACAACACTGAAGCTTTCTTT. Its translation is CASSLVQGYNTEAFF.

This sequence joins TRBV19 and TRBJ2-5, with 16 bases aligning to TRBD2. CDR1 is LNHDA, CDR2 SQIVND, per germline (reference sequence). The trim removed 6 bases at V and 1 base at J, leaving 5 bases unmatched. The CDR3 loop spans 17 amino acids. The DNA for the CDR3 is TGTGCCAGTAGCCCCGGGACTAGCGGGGGGGGCCAAGAGACCCAGTACTTC. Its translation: CASSPGTSGGGQETQYF.

The CDR3 loop reads CASSQLGGSNQPQHF. CDR3 in DNA: TGCGCCAGCAGCCAGCTGGGGGGGAGCAATCAGCCCCAGCATTTT. V and J are TRBV4-1 and TRBJ1-5, with a possible D match to TRBD1 (5 bases). Germline V gives CDR1 MGHRA, CDR2 YSYEKL. There are 15 residues in the CDR3. V dropped 3 bases and J dropped 1 base, with 10 bases sitting between them.

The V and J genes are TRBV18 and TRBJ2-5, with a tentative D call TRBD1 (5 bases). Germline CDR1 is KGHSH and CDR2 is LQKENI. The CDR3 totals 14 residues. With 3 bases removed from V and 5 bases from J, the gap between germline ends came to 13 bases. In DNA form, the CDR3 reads TGTGCCAGCTCACCGGGGCTCCCTGGGGAGACCCAGTACTTC. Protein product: CASSPGLPGETQYF.

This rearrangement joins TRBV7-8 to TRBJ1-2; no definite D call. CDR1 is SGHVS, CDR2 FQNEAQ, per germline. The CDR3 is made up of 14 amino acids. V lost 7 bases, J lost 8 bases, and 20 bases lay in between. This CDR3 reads CASTGEGGGYGYTF. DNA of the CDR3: TGTGCCAGCACTGGCGAGGGAGGAGGATACGGCTACACCTTC.

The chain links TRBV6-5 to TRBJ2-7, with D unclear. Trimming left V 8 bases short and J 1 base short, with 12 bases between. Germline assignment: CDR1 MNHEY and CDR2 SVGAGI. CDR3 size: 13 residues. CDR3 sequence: CASCLDISYEQYF. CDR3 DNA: TGTGCCAGCTGTCTCGACATTTCCTACGAGCAGTACTTC.

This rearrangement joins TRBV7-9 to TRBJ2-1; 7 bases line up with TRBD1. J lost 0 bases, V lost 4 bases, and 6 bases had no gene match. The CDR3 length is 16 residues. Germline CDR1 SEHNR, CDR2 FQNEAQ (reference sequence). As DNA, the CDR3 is TGTGCCAGCAGCTCCCTTCGGGACAGCTCCTACAATGAGCAGTTCTTC. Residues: CASSSLRDSSYNEQFF. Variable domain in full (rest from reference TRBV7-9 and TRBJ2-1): DTGVSQNPRHKITKRGQNVTFRCDPISEHNRLYWYRQTLGQGPEFLTYFQNEAQLEKSRLLSDRFSAERPKGSFSTLEIQRTEQGDSAMYLCASSSLRDSSYNEQFFGPGTRLTVL.

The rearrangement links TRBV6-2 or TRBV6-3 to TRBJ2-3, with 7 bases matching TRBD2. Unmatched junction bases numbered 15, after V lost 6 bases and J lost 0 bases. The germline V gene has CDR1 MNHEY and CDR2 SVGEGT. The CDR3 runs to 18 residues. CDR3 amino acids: CASSPMEETSLSTDTQYF. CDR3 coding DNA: TGTGCCAGCAGCCCCATGGAGGAGACTAGCCTAAGCACAGATACGCAGTATTTT.

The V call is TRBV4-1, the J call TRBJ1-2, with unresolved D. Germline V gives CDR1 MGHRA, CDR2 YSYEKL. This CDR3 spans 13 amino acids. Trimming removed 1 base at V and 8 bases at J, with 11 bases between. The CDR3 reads CASSQAGSWGYTF. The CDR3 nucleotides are TGCGCCAGCAGCCAAGCTGGGAGTTGGGGCTACACCTTC.

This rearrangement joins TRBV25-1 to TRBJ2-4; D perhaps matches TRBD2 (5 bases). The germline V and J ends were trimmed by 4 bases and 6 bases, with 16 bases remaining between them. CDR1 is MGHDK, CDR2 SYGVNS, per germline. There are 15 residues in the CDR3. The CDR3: CASSGGESPGNIQYF. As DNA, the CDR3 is TGTGCCAGCAGTGGGGGAGAGTCCCCAGGAAACATTCAGTACTTC.

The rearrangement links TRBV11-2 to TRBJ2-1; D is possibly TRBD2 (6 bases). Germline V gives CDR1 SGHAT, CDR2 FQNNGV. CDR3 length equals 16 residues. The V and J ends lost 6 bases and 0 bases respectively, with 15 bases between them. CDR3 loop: CASSFSGASSYNEQFF. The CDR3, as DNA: TGTGCCAGCAGTTTTAGCGGCGCTAGCTCCTACAATGAGCAGTTCTTC.

CDR3 region: CTSSQDKETSGGPGTGELFF. In DNA, the CDR3 is TGCACCAGCAGCCAAGATAAGGAGACTAGCGGGGGGCCAGGTACCGGGGAGCTGTTTTTT. The V gene is TRBV1, the J gene TRBJ2-2; TRBD2, as called in the table, went unchecked against the DNA. TRBV1 is listed as a pseudogene. The CDR3 spans 20 residues.